Listed below are T cell receptor beta chains from one sample, sequenced in a study of blood T cell repertoires in COVID-19. TCRdb's copy holds only in-frame clones and misses some; the assay was immunoSEQ multiplex PCR. The data hold 250,000 or so clones, with about four fifths observed a single time. Sequenced: PBMCs or T cells enriched from blood (not recorded which). The receptor source for this set is a man between 50 and 59 years old who had recovered from COVID-19. Each CDR3 is given with its conserved first and last residue. Fields, in order: D gene, V gene, clone size, J gene, CDR3 protein, CDR3 DNA. D genes are given only for firm matches. Part of the rows lack a size; the others show once, few, many or a class for expanded clones.

d_call: .
v_call: TRBV11-3
clone_size: .
j_call: TRBJ2-3
cdr3_aa: CASTISSLTDTQYF
cdr3_nt: TGTGCCAGCACTATCTCCTCCCTCACAGATACGCAGTATTTT

d_call: .
v_call: TRBV5-1
clone_size: .
j_call: TRBJ1-3
cdr3_aa: CASSLGVGARGNTIYF
cdr3_nt: TGCGCCAGCAGCTTGGGAGTAGGAGCGCGAGGAAACACCATATATTTT

d_call: .
v_call: TRBV19
clone_size: .
j_call: TRBJ1-1
cdr3_aa: CASSLTSEAFF
cdr3_nt: TGTGCCAGTAGCCTTACCAGTGAAGCTTTCTTT

d_call: .
v_call: TRBV12-3/TRBV12-4
clone_size: .
j_call: TRBJ1-2
cdr3_aa: CASSFSGDYGYTF
cdr3_nt: TGTGCCAGCAGTTTTTCGGGGGACTATGGCTACACCTTC

d_call: TRBD1
v_call: TRBV11-2
clone_size: .
j_call: TRBJ1-1
cdr3_aa: CASSRQGMNTEAFF
cdr3_nt: TGTGCCAGCAGTCGACAGGGTATGAACACTGAAGCTTTCTTT

d_call: .
v_call: TRBV5-6
clone_size: .
j_call: TRBJ1-1
cdr3_aa: CASRLWNTEAFF
cdr3_nt: TGTGCCAGCCGTCTTTGGAACACTGAAGCTTTCTTT

d_call: .
v_call: TRBV9
clone_size: .
j_call: TRBJ2-7
cdr3_aa: CASSVEEGAGFEQYF
cdr3_nt: TGTGCCAGCAGCGTAGAGGAGGGGGCCGGTTTTGAGCAGTACTTC

d_call: TRBD1
v_call: TRBV11-3
clone_size: .
j_call: TRBJ2-7
cdr3_aa: CASSSMGQGSYEQYF
cdr3_nt: TGTGCCAGCAGCAGTATGGGACAGGGCTCCTACGAGCAGTACTTC

d_call: .
v_call: TRBV7-8
clone_size: .
j_call: TRBJ2-7
cdr3_aa: CASSSHGSGSYEQYF
cdr3_nt: TGTGCCAGCAGCTCCCATGGTAGCGGTTCATACGAGCAGTACTTC

d_call: TRBD2
v_call: TRBV7-3
clone_size: .
j_call: TRBJ2-3
cdr3_aa: CASSYLAGGEDTQYF
cdr3_nt: TGTGCCAGCAGCTACCTAGCGGGGGGGGAAGATACGCAGTATTTT

d_call: TRBD1
v_call: TRBV6-5
clone_size: .
j_call: TRBJ1-4
cdr3_aa: CASSSHGQGVNEKLFF
cdr3_nt: TGTGCCAGCAGTTCCCACGGACAGGGGGTTAATGAAAAACTGTTTTTT

d_call: .
v_call: TRBV6-5
clone_size: few
j_call: TRBJ1-1
cdr3_aa: CASSYSRGTEAFF
cdr3_nt: TGTGCCAGCAGTTACTCTAGGGGGACTGAAGCTTTCTTT

d_call: .
v_call: TRBV3-1/TRBV3-2
clone_size: .
j_call: TRBJ2-7
cdr3_aa: CASSQAVLKHF
cdr3_nt: TGTGCCAGCAGCCAAGCGGTACTGAAGCACTTC

d_call: TRBD2
v_call: TRBV2
clone_size: .
j_call: TRBJ2-5
cdr3_aa: CASRGGRQETQYF
cdr3_nt: TGTGCCAGTAGAGGCGGGAGGCAAGAGACCCAGTACTTC

d_call: .
v_call: TRBV6-5
clone_size: .
j_call: TRBJ1-5
cdr3_aa: CASSPGGGQPQHF
cdr3_nt: TGTGCCAGCAGCCCCGGGGGGGGACAGCCCCAGCATTTT

d_call: TRBD1
v_call: TRBV5-1
clone_size: .
j_call: TRBJ1-2
cdr3_aa: CASSLGDRAYGYTF
cdr3_nt: TGCGCCAGCAGCTTGGGGGACAGGGCCTATGGCTACACCTTC

d_call: .
v_call: TRBV21-1
clone_size: .
j_call: TRBJ2-5
cdr3_aa: CASPYGLAGGPREETQYF
cdr3_nt: TGTGCCAGCCCATACGGTCTAGCGGGAGGGCCAAGGGAGGAGACCCAGTACTTC

d_call: TRBD1
v_call: TRBV19
clone_size: once
j_call: TRBJ2-4
cdr3_aa: CASSISGTGKDIQYF
cdr3_nt: TGTGCCAGTAGTATCTCGGGGACAGGGAAGGACATTCAGTACTTC

d_call: TRBD1
v_call: TRBV12-5
clone_size: .
j_call: TRBJ2-3
cdr3_aa: CASGPGTGSTDTQYF
cdr3_nt: TGTGCTAGTGGTCCGGGGACAGGTTCCACAGATACGCAGTATTTT

d_call: TRBD2
v_call: TRBV30
clone_size: .
j_call: TRBJ2-5
cdr3_aa: CAWSVSGGAVETQYF
cdr3_nt: TGTGCCTGGAGTGTAAGCGGGGGGGCCGTGGAGACCCAGTACTTC

d_call: TRBD1
v_call: TRBV2
clone_size: .
j_call: TRBJ2-1
cdr3_aa: CASSEGTANEQFF
cdr3_nt: TGTGCCAGCAGTGAGGGGACAGCTAATGAGCAGTTCTTC

d_call: TRBD2
v_call: TRBV25-1
clone_size: .
j_call: TRBJ2-7
cdr3_aa: CATARGKSSGSYEQYF
cdr3_nt: TGTGCCACCGCGAGGGGAAAGTCTAGCGGATCCTACGAGCAGTACTTC

d_call: .
v_call: TRBV19
clone_size: .
j_call: TRBJ1-1
cdr3_aa: CASSEGLRNTEAFF
cdr3_nt: TGTGCCAGTAGTGAGGGACTGAGGAACACTGAAGCTTTCTTT

d_call: TRBD2
v_call: TRBV23-1
clone_size: .
j_call: TRBJ2-3
cdr3_aa: CASSQRTSGSLDTQYF
cdr3_nt: TGCGCCAGCAGTCAAAGGACTAGCGGGAGTTTGGATACGCAGTATTTT

d_call: .
v_call: TRBV12-3/TRBV12-4
clone_size: .
j_call: TRBJ2-5
cdr3_aa: CASCLSNRGQYF
cdr3_nt: TGTGCCAGCTGTTTATCCAACCGAGGCCAGTACTTC

d_call: .
v_call: TRBV19
clone_size: .
j_call: TRBJ1-1
cdr3_aa: CASSIADSPNTEAFF
cdr3_nt: TGTGCCAGTAGTATAGCGGACAGTCCGAACACTGAAGCTTTCTTT

d_call: .
v_call: TRBV6-5
clone_size: .
j_call: TRBJ1-1
cdr3_aa: CASRPISRGTEAFF
cdr3_nt: TGTGCCAGCAGACCGATAAGCAGGGGCACTGAAGCTTTCTTT

d_call: .
v_call: TRBV28
clone_size: .
j_call: TRBJ2-5
cdr3_aa: CASSPARYPQETQYF
cdr3_nt: TGTGCCAGCAGTCCCGCCAGGTACCCTCAAGAGACCCAGTACTTC

d_call: TRBD1
v_call: TRBV5-8
clone_size: .
j_call: TRBJ1-2
cdr3_aa: CASSSPGQGRYYGYTF
cdr3_nt: TGTGCCAGCAGCTCGCCGGGACAGGGGAGGTACTATGGCTACACCTTC

d_call: .
v_call: TRBV5-1
clone_size: once
j_call: TRBJ2-1
cdr3_aa: CASSPRGGNSYNEQFF
cdr3_nt: TGCGCCAGCAGCCCCCGTGGCGGAAACTCCTACAATGAGCAGTTCTTC

d_call: .
v_call: TRBV7-8
clone_size: .
j_call: TRBJ2-3
cdr3_aa: CASSFGLPLGSDTQYF
cdr3_nt: TGTGCCAGCAGCTTTGGACTTCCCCTAGGGTCAGATACGCAGTATTTT

d_call: TRBD1
v_call: TRBV27
clone_size: .
j_call: TRBJ1-5
cdr3_aa: CASSLWINRTGSNQPQHF
cdr3_nt: TGTGCCAGCAGTTTATGGATTAACAGGACAGGGAGCAATCAGCCCCAGCATTTT

d_call: .
v_call: TRBV27
clone_size: once
j_call: TRBJ2-1
cdr3_aa: CASQGGGPRNEQFF
cdr3_nt: TGTGCCAGCCAAGGGGGAGGGCCCCGGAATGAGCAGTTCTTC